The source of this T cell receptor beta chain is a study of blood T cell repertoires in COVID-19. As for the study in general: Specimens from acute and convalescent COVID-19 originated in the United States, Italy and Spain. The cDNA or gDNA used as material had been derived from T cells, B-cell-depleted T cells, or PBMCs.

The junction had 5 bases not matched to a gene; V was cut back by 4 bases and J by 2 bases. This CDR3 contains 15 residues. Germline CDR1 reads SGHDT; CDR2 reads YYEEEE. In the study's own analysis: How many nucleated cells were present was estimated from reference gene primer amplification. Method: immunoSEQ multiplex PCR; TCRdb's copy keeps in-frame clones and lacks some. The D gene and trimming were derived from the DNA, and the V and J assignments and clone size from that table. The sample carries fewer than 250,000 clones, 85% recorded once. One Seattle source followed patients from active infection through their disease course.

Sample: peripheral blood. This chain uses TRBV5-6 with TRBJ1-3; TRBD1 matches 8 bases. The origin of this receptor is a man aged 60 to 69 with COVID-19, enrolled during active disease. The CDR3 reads CASSKDRAAGNTIYF. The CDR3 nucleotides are TGTGCCAGCAGCAAGGACAGGGCAGCTGGAAACACCATATATTTT. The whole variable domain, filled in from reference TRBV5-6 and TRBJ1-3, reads DAGVTQSPTHLIKTRGQQVTLRCSPKSGHDTVSWYQQALGQGPQFIFQYYEEEERQRGNFPDRFSGHQFPNYSSELNVNALLLGDSALYLCASSKDRAAGNTIYFGEGSWLTVV.